Each of the 30 T cell receptor beta chains below was sequenced from the same sample in a study of memory B cells and T cells in multiple sclerosis. Some clones are missing from TCRdb's copy, which holds only in-frame ones; the method was immunoSEQ multiplex PCR. The sample comprises 25,000 to 35,000 clones, about 84% of which are singletons, and about 2.5% rests with the top ten. No antigen is known for these receptors. Stimulus-free culture yielded autoproliferating CFSE-dim and non-proliferating CFSE-high T cells, each sequenced separately. Pooled replicate wells came from around 50 million CFSE-labeled PBMCs cultured 7 days without stimulus. Input material: PBMCs from blood kept in culture. All receptors come from a human donor with multiple sclerosis.

The chain links TRBV5-1 to TRBJ1-4; perhaps TRBD1 as D (5 bases). This CDR3 region has 14 residues. V lost 4 bases and J 5 bases, leaving 12 bases between the germline ends. Germline loops: CDR1 SGHRS, CDR2 YFSETQ. CDR3 residues: CASSQGDGNEKLFF. In DNA, the CDR3 is TGCGCCAGCAGCCAAGGGGACGGGAATGAAAAACTGTTTTTT.

The chain is built from TRBV27 and TRBJ2-3, with TRBD2 as a possible D gene (5 bases). The CDR3 runs 16 residues. V was trimmed by 4 bases and J by 1 base, leaving 15 bases between them. Germline V CDR1 and CDR2: MNHEY, SMNVEV (reference sequence). The CDR3 is CASSWENFGGTDTQYF. In nucleotides, the CDR3 is TGTGCCAGCAGTTGGGAGAACTTCGGGGGCACAGATACGCAGTATTTT.

V is TRBV10-3 and J is TRBJ2-2; possibly TRBD2 for D (5 bases). There are 12 residues in the CDR3. Germline CDR1 reads ENHRY; CDR2 reads SYGVKD. Trimming shortened V by 8 bases and J by 1 base, and 5 bases separated the two germline ends. In nucleotides, the CDR3 is TGTGCCATCGGAGGGAACACCGGGGAGCTGTTTTTT. Protein sequence: CAIGGNTGELFF.

The CDR3 region is CASSGDRDTGYTF. Here the CDR3 DNA reads TGTGCCAGCAGCGGAGACAGGGATACTGGCTACACCTTC. The V call is TRBV2, the J call TRBJ1-2; 7 nucleotides line up with TRBD1. The germline V gene has CDR1 SNHLY and CDR2 FYNNEI. The junction had 8 bases not matched to a gene; V was cut back by 6 bases and J by 7 bases. This CDR3 is built from 13 residues. The whole variable domain, filled in from reference TRBV2 and TRBJ1-2, reads EPEVTQTPSHQVTQMGQEVILRCVPISNHLYFYWYRQILGQKVEFLVSFYNNEISEKSEIFDDQFSVERPDGSNFTLKIRSTKLEDSAMYFCASSGDRDTGYTFGSGTRLTVV.

In this sample, this clone turned up a few times. The CDR3 reads CAISDAQNTIYF. As DNA, the CDR3 is TGTGCCATCAGTGATGCCCAGAACACCATATATTTT. The chain employs TRBV10-3 and TRBJ1-3; no clear D. V was cut by 3 bases and J by 7 bases, with 7 bases left in between. This CDR3 is built from 12 residues. From germline, CDR1 is ENHRY and CDR2 SYGVKD.

In the case of this clone: Other DNA sequences in the same sample also yield this CDR3. The genes are TRBV6-5 and TRBJ2-7; TRBD1 agrees at 10 bases. This CDR3 has 13 amino acids. The V segment lost 7 bases and the J segment 4 bases; nucleotides outside the gene matches: 4. Germline V gene sequence: CDR1 MNHEY, CDR2 SVGAGI. In DNA form, the CDR3 reads TGTGCCAGCACTCGGGACAGGGGTTACGAGCAGTACTTC. This encodes CASTRDRGYEQYF.

V gene TRBV11-2 combines with J gene TRBJ1-1; weak D call: TRBD1 (6 bases). The germline V and J ends were trimmed by 3 bases and 3 bases, with 14 bases remaining between them. CDR3 size: 15 residues. Germline lookup yields CDR1 SGHAT and CDR2 FQNNGV. The DNA of the CDR3 is TGTGCCAGCAGCTTTGGGGGGCTAAGGTACACTGAAGCTTTCTTT. Translated: CASSFGGLRYTEAFF.

V gene TRBV20-1 combines with J gene TRBJ2-3, with TRBD2 matching over 7 bases. The CDR3 consists of 11 residues. Germline V CDR1 and CDR2: DFQATT, SNEGSKA (reference sequence). V was clipped by 8 bases and J by 4 bases; unmatched bases: 3. The CDR3 DNA sequence: TGCAGTATGGGGGGGGCAGATACGCAGTATTTT. Its translation is CSMGGADTQYF.

CDR3 sequence: CASSLGTGDEQYF. CDR3 DNA: TGTGCCAGCAGCTTAGGGACAGGGGACGAGCAGTACTTC. The chain combines TRBV7-3 with TRBJ2-7, with 10 nucleotides matching TRBD1. The J segment lost 5 bases and the V segment lost 2 bases, leaving 0 bases of the junction unmatched. Germline V gene sequence: CDR1 SGHTA, CDR2 FQGTGA. The CDR3 totals 13 residues.

The chain uses TRBV7-3 and TRBJ1-1, with 8 bases aligning to TRBD1. CDR1 and CDR2 from the germline V gene are SGHTA and FQGTGA. CDR3 length equals 16 residues. The V and J ends lost 2 bases and 0 bases, in that order; junction bases with no gene match: 5. The CDR3 reads CASSLGQGLMNTEAFF. In DNA, the CDR3 is TGTGCCAGCAGCTTAGGACAGGGCCTCATGAACACTGAAGCTTTCTTT.

This chain connects TRBV9 to TRBJ1-5; the D is unclear. In germline, CDR1 is SGDLS, CDR2 YYNGEE. Deletions cut 2 bases from V and 0 bases from J, with 9 bases between. The CDR3 has 15 residues. CDR3 protein: CASSVKDSSNQPQHF. In nucleotides, the CDR3 is TGTGCCAGCAGCGTGAAGGATTCTAGCAATCAGCCCCAGCATTTT.

The gene calls are TRBV5-1 and TRBJ1-5; the match to TRBD1 covers 7 bases. The V segment lost 0 bases and the J segment 6 bases; nucleotides outside the gene matches: 3. Germline V gene data show CDR1 as SGHRS and CDR2 as YFSETQ. CDR3 size: 14 residues. CDR3 sequence (DNA): TGCGCCAGCAGCTTGGAAGGGGGCGGTCAGCCCCAGCATTTT. Residues: CASSLEGGGQPQHF.

The rearrangement uses TRBV7-9 and TRBJ2-1, with D possibly being TRBD1 (5 bases). CDR1 SEHNR and CDR2 FQNEAQ come from the germline V gene (reference sequence). The CDR3 runs 13 residues. V was pared by 3 bases and J by 6 bases, with 9 bases between. The CDR3 protein is CASSLGLANEQFF. As DNA, the CDR3 is TGTGCCAGCAGCTTGGGGCTTGCCAATGAGCAGTTCTTC.

CDR3 bases: TGTGCCAGCAGTTTAACGCGGGAGCAGTACTTC. This sequence encodes CASSLTREQYF. The genes are TRBV28 and TRBJ2-7; D is uncertain. Germline CDR1 is MDHEN and CDR2 is SYDVKM. Trimming pared 2 bases from V and 7 bases from J, leaving 6 bases between. This CDR3 comprises 11 residues.

The chain recombines TRBV2 with TRBJ2-7, with D possibly being TRBD1 or TRBD2 (5 bases each). This CDR3 has 13 residues. V lost 7 bases, J lost 2 bases, and 12 bases lay in between. CDR1 and CDR2 (germline): SNHLY, FYNNEI. The CDR3 nucleotides are TGTGCCAGCACAAGGGACCGTACCTACGAGCAGTACTTC. Protein: CASTRDRTYEQYF.

This clone was recorded a few times. The rearrangement uses TRBV19 and TRBJ2-7; 9 bases line up with TRBD1. Unmatched junction bases numbered 10, after V lost 4 bases and J lost 3 bases. The germline V gene encodes CDR1 LNHDA and CDR2 SQIVND (reference sequence). The CDR3 length is 16 residues. The DNA of the CDR3 is TGTGCCAGTAGTACCAGTTACAGGACAGGGGACTACGAGCAGTACTTC. Translating gives CASSTSYRTGDYEQYF.

This chain links TRBV4-1 with TRBJ2-1, with D unclear. The CDR3 extends over 18 amino acids. V was trimmed by 0 bases and J by 0 bases, leaving 15 bases between them. Germline CDR1 and CDR2: MGHRA and YSYEKL. CDR3 sequence (DNA): TGCGCCAGCAGCCAAGATCAATCCCGTGCCGGCTCCTACAATGAGCAGTTCTTC. Translating it yields CASSQDQSRAGSYNEQFF.

The chain couples TRBV29-1 to TRBJ2-7; D not resolved. The V and J ends lost 4 bases and 3 bases respectively, with 10 bases between them. The germline CDR1 and CDR2 sequences are SQVTM and ANQGSEA. This CDR3 has 12 amino acids. The CDR3 nucleotides are TGCAGCGTTGGCGGAGAGTACTACGAGCAGTACTTC. Its translation: CSVGGEYYEQYF.

This rearrangement joins TRBV9 to TRBJ2-7; 11 bases are shared with TRBD2. This CDR3 has 16 amino acids. Trimming at V came to 1 base and at J to 6 bases, leaving 9 bases not matched to a gene. From germline, CDR1 is SGDLS and CDR2 YYNGEE. DNA of the CDR3: TGTGCCAGCAGCGTAACTACTAGCGGGAGAATCGGCGAGCAGTACTTC. Translated, it gives CASSVTTSGRIGEQYF.

This clone appeared once. This sequence joins TRBV5-7 and TRBJ1-5, with 10 bases matching TRBD1. TRBV5-7 is treated as an ORF (open reading frame) with a function not yet certain. Germline trimming cut 4 bases from V and 4 bases from J; bases unmatched to any gene: 8. There are 16 residues in the CDR3. DNA for the CDR3: TGTGCCAGCAGCATCTCCGGGACAGGGGTGAATCAGCCCCAGCATTTT. Residues: CASSISGTGVNQPQHF.

The V and J genes are TRBV5-1 and TRBJ2-7, with D maybe TRBD1 (6 bases). This CDR3 spans 15 amino acids. V was cut by 0 bases and J by 2 bases, with 12 bases left in between. The germline gives CDR1 SGHRS, CDR2 YFSETQ. Here the CDR3 DNA reads TGCGCCAGCAGCTTGGGGGGGCTCTCACCCTACGAGCAGTACTTC. Encoded protein: CASSLGGLSPYEQYF.

The V gene is TRBV11-3, the J gene TRBJ2-7; no clear D gene. Germline CDR1 is SGHNT and CDR2 is YENEEA. The CDR3 is 15 residues long. V lost 1 base to trimming and J lost 7 bases, with 17 bases between them. The chain's CDR3 is CASSLAPGPLGEQYF. In DNA form, the CDR3 reads TGTGCCAGCAGCTTAGCCCCCGGACCTCTAGGGGAGCAGTACTTC.

This sequence joins TRBV5-1 and TRBJ1-3, with D unclear. V was cut by 0 bases and J by 0 bases, with 7 bases left in between. The CDR3 sequence is 15 residues long. The germline V gene encodes CDR1 SGHRS and CDR2 YFSETQ. The chain's CDR3 is CASSLDLASGNTIYF. The CDR3 coding sequence is TGCGCCAGCAGCTTGGATTTAGCCTCTGGAAACACCATATATTTT.

The chain carries TRBV19 and TRBJ1-2; the D is unclear. V gave up 3 bases and J gave up 5 bases, with 13 bases separating them. Per the germline V gene, CDR1 is LNHDA and CDR2 is SQIVND (reference sequence). The CDR3 has 14 residues. The CDR3 DNA follows: TGTGCCAGTAGTATCCGGGGAGTCGAGTATGGCTACACCTTC. Encoded protein: CASSIRGVEYGYTF. The complete variable domain, with remaining parts taken from reference TRBV19 and TRBJ1-2, reads DGGITQSPKYLFRKEGQNVTLSCEQNLNHDAMYWYRQDPGQGLRLIYYSQIVNDFQKGDIAEGYSVSREKKESFPLTVTSAQKNPTAFYLCASSIRGVEYGYTFGSGTRLTVV.

This clone has more than one count but fewer than ten. This chain connects TRBV19 to TRBJ2-7; D remains ambiguous. Germline lookup yields CDR1 LNHDA and CDR2 SQIVND (reference sequence). The length of the CDR3 is 13 residues. V lost 5 bases and J lost 6, with 14 bases in between. The CDR3 bases are TGTGCCAGTAGTGTCCTAAACGATCCCGAGCAGTACTTC. Translating it yields CASSVLNDPEQYF.

V usage is TRBV28 and J usage is TRBJ2-1, with 11 bases identical to TRBD2. This CDR3 is built from 15 residues. V trimming: 6 bases; J trimming: 4 bases; junction bases outside the gene matches: 5. Germline V lookup: CDR1 MDHEN, CDR2 SYDVKM. CDR3 in DNA: TGTGCCAGCAGCGATCTAGCGGGAGGTTACAATGAGCAGTTCTTC. It specifies CASSDLAGGYNEQFF.

The CDR3 DNA reads as TGTGCCAGCAGTTCGGGACTAGCGGGAGGGCCTGTATCCTACAATGAGCAGTTCTTC. Encoded protein: CASSSGLAGGPVSYNEQFF. The chain joins TRBV28 to TRBJ2-1; 16 nucleotides line up with TRBD2. From germline, CDR1 is MDHEN and CDR2 SYDVKM. V lost 4 bases to trimming and J lost 1 base; unmatched junction nucleotides: 7. The CDR3 loop spans 19 amino acids.

A note on this clone: An end of the junction does not agree with germline; a read error may underlie this. CDR3 amino acids: CASSLAGGPGNEQFF. In DNA, the CDR3 is TGTGCCAGCAGCCTAGCGGGGGGGCCTGGGAATGAGCAGTTCTTC. The chain uses TRBV7-2 and TRBJ2-1; TRBD2 matches at 12 bases. This CDR3 has 15 amino acids. Germline lookup yields CDR1 SGHTA and CDR2 FQGNSA.

This clone was recorded a few times. This sequence joins TRBV19 and TRBJ1-2; no firm D call. Trimming pared 3 bases from V and 0 bases from J, leaving 5 bases between. Germline V CDR1 and CDR2: LNHDA, SQIVND (reference sequence). This CDR3 region has 13 residues. For the CDR3, the DNA is TGTGCCAGTAGTATCAGGACTAACTATGGCTACACCTTC. Its protein is CASSIRTNYGYTF. Together with reference TRBV19 and TRBJ1-2, the CDR3 gives the full variable domain: DGGITQSPKYLFRKEGQNVTLSCEQNLNHDAMYWYRQDPGQGLRLIYYSQIVNDFQKGDIAEGYSVSREKKESFPLTVTSAQKNPTAFYLCASSIRTNYGYTFGSGTRLTVV.

The chain recombines TRBV10-3 with TRBJ2-7; TRBD2 agrees at 11 bases. The V and J ends lost 8 bases and 3 bases, in that order; junction bases with no gene match: 18. Looked up from germline, CDR1 is ENHRY and CDR2 is SYGVKD. The CDR3 sequence is 18 residues long. The CDR3 bases are TGTGCCATCGGGGTGACCCCTAAACTAGCGGGAGAAGTCTACGAGCAGTACTTC. This codes for CAIGVTPKLAGEVYEQYF.